This TCR beta chain was recorded in a study of cytomegalovirus exposure and HLA in healthy donors. The study, taken as a whole, reports: Most observed TCR sequences were rare, whereas some public TCRs were detected in many donors. Researchers catalogued over 150 TCR beta chains as cytomegalovirus-associated. In vitro, three CMV-associated chains proved specific for CMV antigens.

This clone was observed once. Its antigen is undetermined. Method: immunoSEQ multiplex PCR; TCRdb's copy keeps in-frame clones and lacks some. The sample yields about 160,000 clones, roughly 96% seen once. The donors formed part of the 120-subject validation cohort, distinct from the roughly 730-subject first cohort. Trimming took 2 bases from V and 10 from J, leaving 8 bases between them. This CDR3 has 11 residues. CDR1 and CDR2 (germline): GTSNPN, SVGIG (reference sequence). The clonotype was recovered from a woman aged 18-29 years in good health and CMV-seronegative. The rearrangement links TRBV30 to TRBJ1-4, with D maybe TRBD1 (5 bases). What was sequenced was PBMCs. The CDR3 DNA reads as TGTGCCTGGAGTAGGCAGGGAAAACTGTTTTTT. Translated: CAWSRQGKLFF. The full variable domain, rest sourced from reference TRBV30 and TRBJ1-4, is SQTIHQWPATLVQPVGSPLSLECTVEGTSNPNLYWYRQAAGRGLQLLFYSVGIGQISSEVPQNLSASRPQDRQFILSSKKLLLSDSGFYLCAWSRQGKLFFGSGTQLSVL.